In this sample, the clone carrying this T cell receptor (beta chain) turned up many times. What it recognizes is unknown. Trimming pared 3 bases from V and 7 bases from J, leaving 18 bases between. The CDR3 loop spans 15 amino acids. The germline V gene has CDR1 ENHRY and CDR2 SYGVKD. This entry belongs to a study of breast tumors, draining lymph nodes, adjacent tissues. Overall study results and limits: Tumor TCR diversity was below lymph nodes but above nontumor tissue. Luminal-like breast cancer showed significantly greater tumor-nontumor repertoire similarity than basal-like breast cancer did.

TCRdb re-called the multiplex PCR reads with MiXCR, one entry per CDR3 protein. The sample holds nearly 110,000 distinct CDR3 sequences, less than 40% seen once. Samples came from axillary lymph nodes draining the breast cancer. The TCR comes from a female donor with breast cancer. Some clones in this sample may be carry-over from other donors' samples. Sequenced sample: axillary lymph node tissue. This chain links TRBV10-3 with TRBJ2-5; a weak D match, TRBD1 (6 bases). The CDR3 DNA is TGTGCCATCAGTGAAGGAGACAGGACTCATTGGACCCAGTACTTC. Translated, it gives CAISEGDRTHWTQYF.